What follows describes a single T cell receptor beta chain. This clonotype was picked up a small number of times. Its antigen is still unknown. No quality values exist for individual bases; no much larger clone is one base distant. The data were taken from a study of T cell repertoires in cytomegalovirus infection (dated by TCRdb to between 2017 and 2020). Notes on the research overall: Alongside well-studied HLA-B-restricted epitopes, the peptide stimulations were aimed at recently identified HLA-C-restricted CMV epitopes, whose presentation resists viral immunomodulation. Because public TCR beta signatures pointed to carriage of CMV infection together with the matching HLA type, the HLA type of each donor mattered for the analysis.

CDR1 and CDR2, per the germline V gene, are MNHEY and SVGAGI. The germline V end is reduced by 2 bases and the J end by 4 bases; junction bases left unmatched: 12. Including cysteine and phenylalanine, the CDR3 has 18 amino acids. CDR3 DNA is the only sequence kept; it has 54 bases, read in frame from the first base. Sequencing instrument: Illumina HiSeq 1500. TCRdb's own reprocessing of the public reads used fastp at Q25 and MiXCR and kept productive beta chains. Each entry merges the rows of one CDR3 protein and shows their most common DNA and genes. The sample includes around 360,000 distinct CDR3 sequences, with about a third observed a single time. Clones ranked in the top ten supply 13% of the sample. This specimen's treatment or condition label, interpreted: in vitro stimulation with specific CMV peptide epitopes to enrich CMV-specific T cells. General conclusions and limits of the study: The ex vivo response was dominated by HLA-C-restricted CMV-specific TCR beta clonotypes, which also provided the single most frequent clonotype in two of eight donors. In both this cohort and an independent cohort of 352 donors, the cumulative frequency of public TCR beta family members distinguished carriers of CMV infection plus the relevant HLA type.

The sample was cultured PBMCs, taken from culture after CMV antigen stimulation. The TCR comes from a human donor in good health (CMV status not recorded). Some clones in this sample may be carry-over from other donors' samples. The chain is made from TRBV6-5 and TRBJ2-7; the junction holds 12 bases that match TRBD1. The CDR3 here reads CASSYINFGTGGLYEQYF. The DNA sequence is as follows: TGTGCCAGCAGTTACATCAACTTTGGGACAGGGGGCTTGTACGAGCAGTACTTC.